The rows below give T cell receptor beta chains drawn from one sample of a study of blood T cell repertoires in COVID-19. Sequencing used immunoSEQ multiplex PCR; TCRdb keeps in-frame clones, though not all of them. The sample consists of some 68,000 clones, approximately 89% of them appearing once. Input material: peripheral blood. The receptors derive from a human donor in a cohort sampled during active COVID-19. Each CDR3 is given with its conserved first and last residue. Fields, in order: clone size, J gene, D gene, V gene, CDR3 protein, CDR3 DNA. A D gene is named only where the DNA matches it firmly. Clone size appears in some rows only: once, few, many, or a class for an expanded clone.

few,TRBJ2-7,TRBD1,TRBV9,CASSPSTGTGSYEQYF,TGTGCCAGCAGCCCCAGCACCGGGACAGGATCCTACGAGCAGTACTTC
-,TRBJ1-1,TRBD1,TRBV28,CASSHGTGAFF,TGTGCCAGCAGCCACGGGACAGGAGCTTTCTTT
-,TRBJ2-4,TRBD1,TRBV9,CASSVGSGQGRNIQYF,TGTGCCAGCAGCGTAGGGTCAGGACAGGGGAGAAACATTCAGTACTTC
once,TRBJ2-1,TRBD2,TRBV6-1,CASSEAHGGGSYNEQFF,TGTGCCAGCAGTGAAGCGCACGGGGGGGGCTCCTACAATGAGCAGTTCTTC
-,TRBJ1-5,-,TRBV19,CASSIGGQRLPTQPQHF,TGTGCCAGTAGTATAGGAGGCCAACGCTTACCCACTCAGCCCCAGCATTTT
-,TRBJ2-7,-,TRBV5-5,CASSSLTGTYEQYF,TGTGCCAGCAGCTCACTCACAGGGACCTACGAGCAGTACTTC
-,TRBJ2-5,-,TRBV28,CASSLRTGTSKTQYF,TGTGCCAGCAGTTTAAGGACTGGAACCTCGAAGACCCAGTACTTC
-,TRBJ2-1,TRBD2,TRBV11-2,CASSPRTSGIWEQFF,TGTGCCAGCAGCCCCCGGACTAGCGGGATTTGGGAGCAGTTCTTC
-,TRBJ1-1,-,TRBV20-1,CSASRQPNTEAFF,TGCAGTGCTAGTCGACAGCCAAACACTGAAGCTTTCTTT
-,TRBJ2-1,TRBD1,TRBV3-1/TRBV3-2,CASSKQGYSYNEQFF,TGTGCCAGCAGCAAACAGGGGTACTCCTACAATGAGCAGTTCTTC
-,TRBJ1-1,-,TRBV28,CASTRGWGGNTEAFF,TGTGCCAGCACCCGAGGGTGGGGGGGAAACACTGAAGCTTTCTTT
-,TRBJ2-3,-,TRBV9,CASSVADRKDTQYF,TGTGCCAGCAGCGTAGCCGACAGGAAAGATACGCAGTATTTT
-,TRBJ1-2,TRBD1,TRBV3-1/TRBV3-2,CASSQDGGTGYRGYTF,TGTGCCAGCAGCCAAGATGGCGGGACAGGCTATCGCGGCTACACCTTC
-,TRBJ2-7,TRBD2,TRBV7-9,CASSSGGRSLVYEQYF,TGTGCCAGCAGCTCGGGGGGACGGTCGCTCGTGTACGAGCAGTACTTC
-,TRBJ1-5,-,TRBV19,CASSPGWGRTGGQPQHF,TGTGCCAGTAGTCCGGGGTGGGGGCGCACGGGGGGACAGCCCCAGCATTTT
-,TRBJ1-3,TRBD1,TRBV2,CASSVLTGAGNTIYF,TGTGCCAGCAGCGTCCTCACAGGGGCTGGAAACACCATATATTTT
-,TRBJ1-6,-,TRBV6-4,CASSDVGAPLHF,TGTGCCAGCAGTGACGTAGGGGCACCCCTCCACTTT
-,TRBJ2-1,TRBD2,TRBV7-9,CASSYGLARYNEQFF,TGTGCCAGCAGCTATGGACTAGCGAGATACAATGAGCAGTTCTTC
-,TRBJ2-3,TRBD2,TRBV11-3,CASSRSSGREGTDTQYF,TGTGCCAGCAGCCGCTCGAGCGGGAGGGAAGGGACAGATACGCAGTATTTT
-,TRBJ1-1,TRBD1,TRBV13,CASSTPRGMNTEAFF,TGTGCCAGCAGCACGCCCAGGGGGATGAACACTGAAGCTTTCTTT
-,TRBJ1-6,-,TRBV27,CASHEGRRNSPLHF,TGTGCCAGCCATGAAGGTCGGAGGAATTCACCCCTCCACTTT
-,TRBJ2-7,TRBD1,TRBV6-1,CASSEAGGVYEQYF,TGTGCCAGCAGTGAGGCAGGGGGCGTCTACGAGCAGTACTTC
-,TRBJ1-1,-,TRBV7-3,CASSPQQGGTEAFF,TGTGCCAGCAGCCCCCAACAGGGTGGCACTGAAGCTTTCTTT
-,TRBJ1-5,-,TRBV5-4,CASSLDPGYQPQHF,TGTGCCAGCAGCTTGGACCCAGGTTATCAGCCCCAGCATTTT
-,TRBJ1-1,-,TRBV4-3,CASSLRMSMNTEAFF,TGCGCCAGCAGCTTGAGAATGTCCATGAACACTGAAGCTTTCTTT
-,TRBJ2-1,TRBD2,TRBV10-3,CAISDPTSGRADEQFF,TGTGCCATCAGTGATCCGACTAGCGGGAGGGCGGATGAGCAGTTCTTC
-,TRBJ2-1,TRBD2,TRBV6-5,CASSRWTSEEQFF,TGTGCCAGCAGCCGATGGACTAGCGAGGAGCAGTTCTTC
-,TRBJ1-1,TRBD1,TRBV6-5,CASSLGQGGVTEAFF,TGTGCCAGCAGTCTGGGACAGGGAGGCGTCACTGAAGCTTTCTTT
few,TRBJ1-3,-,TRBV6-4,CASVKSGPGNTIYF,TGTGCCAGCGTCAAATCAGGGCCTGGAAACACCATATATTTT
-,TRBJ2-3,-,TRBV7-9,CASSLVGSDTQYF,TGTGCCAGCAGCTTAGTCGGTTCTGATACGCAGTATTTT
-,TRBJ2-7,-,TRBV28,CASSFSNRHEQYF,TGTGCCAGCAGTTTTTCTAACAGACACGAGCAGTACTTC
few,TRBJ2-7,TRBD1,TRBV27,CASKRTGGSFSSYEQYF,TGTGCCAGCAAAAGGACAGGGGGGAGTTTTAGCTCCTACGAGCAGTACTTC
-,TRBJ2-7,-,TRBV6-1,CASSERGWVKTYF,TGTGCCAGCAGTGAAAGGGGGTGGGTCAAGACGTACTTC
-,TRBJ2-7,-,TRBV11-2,CASTFDTSYEQYF,TGTGCCAGCACCTTTGACACGTCCTACGAGCAGTACTTC
-,TRBJ2-2,-,TRBV18,CASSPRAGELFF,TGTGCCAGCTCACCGCGTGCCGGGGAGCTGTTTTTT
once,TRBJ1-5,-,TRBV5-1,CASSARAGQPQHF,TGCGCCAGCAGTGCGCGCGCCGGTCAGCCCCAGCATTTT
-,TRBJ2-5,TRBD1,TRBV5-1,CASSLVGTGQETQYF,TGCGCCAGCAGCTTGGTCGGGACAGGCCAAGAGACCCAGTACTTC
once,TRBJ2-1,-,TRBV18,CASSPRTDPRSYNEQFF,TGTGCCAGCTCACCGCGGACAGACCCACGCTCCTACAATGAGCAGTTCTTC
-,TRBJ2-7,TRBD2,TRBV5-1,CASPTSCTYEQYF,TGCGCCAGCCCGACTAGCTGCACCTACGAGCAGTACTTC
-,TRBJ2-1,TRBD2,TRBV28,CASSPRGAGLQYNEQFF,TGTGCCAGCAGCCCAAGAGGGGCGGGACTACAGTACAATGAGCAGTTCTTC
-,TRBJ1-5,TRBD1,TRBV28,CASSTGDRSNQPQHF,TGTGCCAGCAGTACAGGGGATCGGAGCAATCAGCCCCAGCATTTT
-,TRBJ2-1,-,TRBV3-1/TRBV3-2,CASSHPGTEQFF,TGTGCCAGCAGCCACCCCGGTACCGAGCAGTTCTTC
-,TRBJ1-1,TRBD1,TRBV24-1,CATSRDSLNTEAFF,TGTGCCACCAGTCGGGACAGCCTGAACACTGAAGCTTTCTTT
-,TRBJ1-1,TRBD1,TRBV6-1,CAARGHRTEAFF,TGTGCTGCCAGGGGGCATAGGACTGAAGCTTTCTTT
-,TRBJ1-2,-,TRBV19,CASSSQVLPNYGYTF,TGTGCCAGTAGTAGCCAGGTGTTACCTAACTATGGCTACACCTTC
-,TRBJ1-2,-,TRBV14,CASSQGRQAAEGYTF,TGTGCCAGCAGCCAAGGGAGACAGGCCGCGGAGGGCTACACCTTC
-,TRBJ1-5,TRBD1,TRBV28,CASSPRRGTGQPQHF,TGTGCCAGCAGCCCCCGGAGGGGGACAGGGCAGCCCCAGCATTTT
-,TRBJ2-7,TRBD1,TRBV28,CASSSRTGRNIEQYF,TGTGCCAGCAGTAGCCGGACAGGGAGGAACATCGAGCAGTACTTC
once,TRBJ2-3,-,TRBV27,CASRKKGARGGTDTQYF,TGTGCCAGCAGGAAGAAGGGGGCGCGGGGCGGGACAGATACGCAGTATTTT
-,TRBJ2-1,-,TRBV7-6,CASSRTGFSAAKYNEQFF,TGTGCCAGCAGCCGTACAGGTTTCTCTGCGGCTAAATACAATGAGCAGTTCTTC
-,TRBJ2-2,TRBD2,TRBV3-1/TRBV3-2,CASSYSGLGRAGELFF,TGTGCCAGCAGCTACTCGGGACTAGGAAGGGCCGGGGAGCTGTTTTTT
-,TRBJ1-2,-,TRBV28,CASSPPQVGYGYTF,TGTGCCAGCAGTCCCCCTCAAGTCGGCTATGGCTACACCTTC
-,TRBJ1-5,-,TRBV7-7,CASSLANQGKPMYSNQPQHF,TGTGCTAGCAGCTTAGCAAATCAGGGGAAGCCTATGTATAGCAATCAGCCCCAGCATTTT
once,TRBJ2-2,-,TRBV5-6,CASSGPRGGLADDTGELFF,TGTGCCAGCAGCGGACCGAGGGGGGGCCTAGCGGATGACACCGGGGAGCTGTTTTTT
-,TRBJ2-7,TRBD2,TRBV3-1/TRBV3-2,CASSQGAGVVNEQYF,TGTGCCAGCAGCCAAGGAGCGGGAGTGGTAAACGAGCAGTACTTC
-,TRBJ1-2,-,TRBV10-3,CAISGQTNYGYTF,TGTGCCATCAGTGGACAGACTAACTATGGCTACACCTTC
-,TRBJ2-1,TRBD1,TRBV5-1,CASSLAPGGYNEQFF,TGCGCCAGCAGCTTGGCGCCAGGGGGCTACAATGAGCAGTTCTTC
-,TRBJ2-1,-,TRBV5-4,CASSSGLLGQFF,TGTGCCAGCAGTTCTGGACTTTTAGGGCAGTTCTTC